Presented here are 21 T cell receptor beta chains from one specimen sequenced in a study of cytomegalovirus exposure and HLA in healthy donors. The protocol was immunoSEQ multiplex PCR, while the TCRdb copy is restricted to in-frame clones and leaves out a portion. The table lists tens of thousands of clones, over 85% of them singletons. Sequencing was done on a sample of PBMCs. Source of these receptors: a woman under 30 in good health and CMV-seronegative.

The chain carries TRBV7-3 and TRBJ2-2, with 13 bases matching TRBD2. The CDR3 runs 17 residues. Trimming at V came to 5 bases and at J to 5 bases, leaving 8 bases not matched to a gene. CDR1 and CDR2 from the germline V gene are SGHTA and FQGTGA. The CDR3 loop reads CASSLGLAGVKTGELFF. The DNA of the CDR3 is TGTGCCAGCAGCCTCGGACTAGCGGGAGTAAAAACCGGGGAGCTGTTTTTT.

The gene calls are TRBV2 and TRBJ1-1, with unresolved D. The CDR3 length is 14 residues. Trimming shortened V by 3 bases and J by 3 bases, and 11 bases separated the two germline ends. Germline V gives CDR1 SNHLY, CDR2 FYNNEI. The CDR3 here is CASSDLRRDTEAFF. The CDR3 DNA reads as TGTGCCAGCAGTGATTTACGGAGGGACACTGAAGCTTTCTTT.

The V gene is TRBV18, the J gene TRBJ2-1; D perhaps matches TRBD1 (5 bases). The CDR3 length is 13 residues. Germline CDR1 is KGHSH and CDR2 is LQKENI. Trimming removed 2 bases from V and 5 bases from J, with 7 bases in between. The CDR3 loop reads CASSPNRNNEQFF. The CDR3 nucleotides read TGTGCCAGCTCACCAAACAGGAACAATGAGCAGTTCTTC. The full variable domain, its missing parts supplied by reference TRBV18 and TRBJ2-1, is NAGVMQNPRHLVRRRGQEARLRCSPMKGHSHVYWYRQLPEEGLKFMVYLQKENIIDESGMPKERFSAEFPKEGPSILRIQQVVRGDSAAYFCASSPNRNNEQFFGPGTRLTVL.

This clone was observed a single time. Here the CDR3 DNA reads TGTGCCAGCAGTTACAGAGGGGGCCGGGGAGATACGCAGTATTTT. Amino acids: CASSYRGGRGDTQYF. The chain carries TRBV6-5 and TRBJ2-3; 7 bases line up with TRBD1. The CDR3 totals 15 residues. V shed 2 bases, J shed 5 bases, and the junction held 7 bases outside the gene matches. Germline lookup yields CDR1 MNHEY and CDR2 SVGAGI.

In its sample, this clone was seen once. The chain uses TRBV30 and TRBJ1-1; TRBD1 matches 11 bases. This CDR3 is 15 amino acids long. CDR1 and CDR2 from the germline V gene are GTSNPN and SVGIG (reference sequence). After removal of 7 bases from V and 5 bases from J, the junction contained 12 bases not matched to a gene. Here the CDR3 DNA reads TGTGCCTTGGACAGGGGGCGCGGGATCGAGACTGAAGCTTTCTTT. Protein: CALDRGRGIETEAFF.

This chain joins TRBV19 and TRBJ2-1; maybe TRBD2 (5 bases). Trimming removed 1 base at V and 5 bases at J, with 12 bases between. This CDR3 has 15 residues. Germline V gives CDR1 LNHDA, CDR2 SQIVND (reference sequence). This chain's CDR3 is CASSIGGGLNNEQFF. In DNA, the CDR3 is TGTGCCAGTAGTATAGGCGGCGGGCTAAACAATGAGCAGTTCTTC. The entire variable domain, with the rest obtained from reference TRBV19 and TRBJ2-1, is as follows: DGGITQSPKYLFRKEGQNVTLSCEQNLNHDAMYWYRQDPGQGLRLIYYSQIVNDFQKGDIAEGYSVSREKKESFPLTVTSAQKNPTAFYLCASSIGGGLNNEQFFGPGTRLTVL.

The chain has TRBV28 and TRBJ1-1, with TRBD1 as a possible D gene (6 bases). Between the trimmed V and J ends, which lost 5 bases and 1 base, there was a span of 11 bases. From germline, CDR1 is MDHEN and CDR2 SYDVKM. The CDR3 is 14 residues long. The CDR3 region has the DNA TGTGCCAGCAGTCCCACGGACAGGAACACTGAAGCTTTCTTT. This sequence encodes CASSPTDRNTEAFF.

This CDR3 is CAISEGIAGGVHEQYF. The CDR3 DNA sequence: TGTGCCATCAGTGAAGGAATAGCGGGGGGCGTCCACGAGCAGTACTTC. This chain joins TRBV10-3 and TRBJ2-7, with TRBD2 identical over 10 bases. CDR1 and CDR2 (germline): ENHRY, SYGVKD. This CDR3 spans 16 amino acids. V shed 3 bases and J 5 bases; nucleotides not matched to a gene: 10.

The rearrangement uses TRBV5-1 and TRBJ2-2; 10 bases fit TRBD1. Losses at the gene ends were 5 bases for V and 5 bases for J; bases not matched to a gene: 9. The CDR3 has 16 amino acids. The germline V gene encodes CDR1 SGHRS and CDR2 YFSETQ. In nucleotides, the CDR3 is TGCGCCAGCAGTTTAACTGGGACAGGGGAAACCGGGGAGCTGTTTTTT. It specifies CASSLTGTGETGELFF.

The gene calls are TRBV5-5 and TRBJ1-1; possibly TRBD1 for D (6 bases). The V end lost 4 bases, the J end lost 6 bases, and 16 bases lay between the germline ends. CDR3 length: 14 amino acids. Germline CDR1 SGHKS, CDR2 YYEKEE (reference sequence). The DNA of the CDR3 is TGTGCCAGCAGCCGACAGGCGGGAGGCTCTGAAGCTTTCTTT. Its protein is CASSRQAGGSEAFF.

As DNA, the CDR3 is TGTGCCAGCAGTTATGGACTCTCTTACGAGCAGTACTTC. Translation: CASSYGLSYEQYF. This rearrangement joins TRBV11-2 to TRBJ2-7; a possible D gene is TRBD2 (5 bases). CDR1 is SGHAT, CDR2 FQNNGV, per germline. The CDR3 runs 13 residues. The V end was cut by 6 bases, the J end by 4 bases, with 13 bases between. The whole variable domain, remainder taken from reference TRBV11-2 and TRBJ2-7, is EAGVAQSPRYKIIEKRQSVAFWCNPISGHATLYWYQQILGQGPKLLIQFQNNGVVDDSQLPKDRFSAERLKGVDSTLKIQPAKLEDSAVYLCASSYGLSYEQYFGPGTRLTVT.

The V gene is TRBV30, the J gene TRBJ2-7; possible D gene TRBD1, 6 bases. The germline V gene has CDR1 GTSNPN and CDR2 SVGIG (reference sequence). V lost 4 bases, J lost 8 bases, and 15 bases lay in between. This CDR3 is built from 12 residues. The CDR3 region is CAWKRTEGQQYF. The CDR3 nucleotides are TGTGCCTGGAAAAGGACAGAGGGGCAGCAGTACTTC.

V usage is TRBV5-1 and J usage is TRBJ2-7; D is unresolved. The CDR3 contains 15 residues. V was pared by 0 bases and J by 0 bases, with 10 bases between. The V gene's germline CDR1 is SGHRS and CDR2 YFSETQ. The CDR3 bases are TGCGCCAGCAGCTTGGATGCGCTATCCTCCTACGAGCAGTACTTC. This sequence encodes CASSLDALSSYEQYF.

The gene calls are TRBV2 and TRBJ2-7; 11 bases are a match to TRBD2. This CDR3 is 12 amino acids long. Germline V gives CDR1 SNHLY, CDR2 FYNNEI. V lost 7 bases and J lost 4; bases outside the gene matches: 0. In DNA, the CDR3 is TGTGCCAGCACTAGCGGGGGGTACGAGCAGTACTTC. Its translation is CASTSGGYEQYF.

The sample holds one count of this clone. V gene TRBV11-2 combines with J gene TRBJ2-7; 10 bases fit TRBD1. This CDR3 is built from 17 residues. Per germline, CDR1 SGHAT and CDR2 FQNNGV. V lost 3 bases to trimming and J lost 4 bases; unmatched junction nucleotides: 12. The CDR3 sequence: CASSFFPAGTGEYEQYF. CDR3 coding DNA: TGTGCCAGCAGCTTTTTTCCCGCAGGGACAGGGGAATACGAGCAGTACTTC.

V usage is TRBV10-2 and J usage is TRBJ1-3; D remains ambiguous. V lost 1 base to trimming and J lost 2 bases, with 9 bases between them. CDR1 and CDR2 (germline): WSHSY, SAAADI. The CDR3 is made up of 15 amino acids. Here the CDR3 DNA reads TGCGCCAGCAGTGAGTTGGGAGGAGCTGGAAACACCATATATTTT. Amino acid sequence: CASSELGGAGNTIYF.

The chain is built from TRBV20-1 and TRBJ1-1, with a tentative D call TRBD1 (5 bases). Looked up from germline, CDR1 is DFQATT and CDR2 is SNEGSKA (reference sequence). Trimming left V 8 bases short and J 11 bases short, with 15 bases between. The CDR3 consists of 10 residues. The CDR3 is CSQGLLLAFF. The CDR3 DNA follows: TGCAGTCAGGGCCTTCTGCTCGCTTTCTTT.

The chain couples TRBV10-2 to TRBJ2-1, with D perhaps TRBD2 (5 bases). In germline, CDR1 is WSHSY, CDR2 SAAADI. Trimming took 3 bases from V and 9 from J, leaving 18 bases between them. The CDR3 has 15 amino acids. The CDR3 region is CASSDHLSGGGEQFF. CDR3 bases: TGCGCCAGCAGTGATCATTTATCGGGCGGAGGTGAGCAGTTCTTC.

This clone was seen just once. This rearrangement joins TRBV28 to TRBJ2-7; TRBD2 matches 10 bases. This CDR3 contains 13 residues. The junction had 9 bases not matched to a gene; V was cut back by 10 bases and J by 6 bases. Germline V gene sequence: CDR1 MDHEN, CDR2 SYDVKM. The CDR3 protein is CANSAGGRSEQYF. CDR3 sequence (DNA): TGTGCCAATTCAGCGGGAGGGCGTAGCGAGCAGTACTTC.

This rearrangement joins TRBV27 to TRBJ2-3; TRBD2 matches at 8 bases. The germline V gene has CDR1 MNHEY and CDR2 SMNVEV (reference sequence). V gave up 7 bases and J gave up 0 bases; unmatched junction bases: 21. CDR3 length equals 20 residues. In DNA form, the CDR3 reads TGTGCCAGCACCTTACGACCCCGGGCTAGCGGGCGAACTAGCACAGATACGCAGTATTTT. Protein product: CASTLRPRASGRTSTDTQYF.

The rearrangement links TRBV5-4 to TRBJ2-3; D is perhaps TRBD2 (6 bases). V was shortened by 4 bases and J by 4 bases, with 13 bases between the two germline ends. Germline V gives CDR1 SGHNT, CDR2 YYREEE (reference sequence). This CDR3 is 14 amino acids long. Here the CDR3 DNA reads TGTGCCAGCAGCCACCGGGACTCTGCAGATACGCAGTATTTT. Translated: CASSHRDSADTQYF.